The subject of this entry is one T cell receptor beta chain. Antigen specificity is unknown. This specimen belongs to a study of cytomegalovirus exposure and HLA in healthy donors. Findings of the study overall: Some 17,000 TCR beta sequences were associated with HLA alleles at 0.05 false discovery rate in a later analysis. Most TCRs appeared rarely, but some public TCRs recurred in many donors. Reports indicate that TCR beta sequences accurately predicted the HLA-A and HLA-B alleles of most subjects. The listing of roughly 160 TCR beta chains classed them as cytomegalovirus-associated.

A multiplex PCR was run with 60 Vbeta primers and 13 Jbeta primers. The protocol was immunoSEQ multiplex PCR, while the TCRdb copy is restricted to in-frame clones and leaves out a portion. The repertoire has under 170,000 clones, roughly 80% of them found once; the top ten carry around 3.2%. CDR1 MNHNS and CDR2 SASEGT come from the germline V gene. There are 15 residues in the CDR3. V shed 9 bases and J 5 bases; nucleotides not matched to a gene: 13. This chain links TRBV6-1 with TRBJ2-7; 10 bases align to TRBD1. The source material was PBMCs. The receptor was isolated from a human donor in good health. The CDR3 coding sequence is TGTGCCAGAGGGCCTCCGGGACAGGGGTTTCACGAGCAGTACTTC. The encoded protein is CARGPPGQGFHEQYF.